This passage covers 14 T cell receptor beta chains from one sample sequenced in a study of shared clonotypes between healthy human individuals. Assay used: immunoSEQ multiplex PCR; TCRdb lists only in-frame clones, some missing. The sample contains roughly 1,600,000 clones, approximately 98.5% of which appear only once. What was sequenced was naive CD4+ T cells sorted from blood. Sample subset: CD45RA+ positively selected. The receptors shown here come from a young man in good health.

The chain links TRBV18 to TRBJ2-5, with no clear D. Trimming cost V 0 bases and J 7 bases, with 9 bases left between them. Germline V gene lookup returns CDR1 KGHSH and CDR2 LQKENI. This CDR3 is 13 amino acids long. CDR3 nucleotides: TGTGCCAGCTCACCACCGGGGTGGGTGACCCAGTACTTC. Its protein product is CASSPPGWVTQYF.

J is TRBJ2-5 and V is TRBV7-6, with D tentatively TRBD1 (5 bases). V lost 1 base to trimming and J lost 5 bases, with 17 bases between them. The CDR3 has 16 amino acids. Germline loops: CDR1 SGHVS, CDR2 FNYEAQ. This CDR3 reads CASSLGGTSVSETQYF. CDR3 DNA sequence: TGTGCCAGCAGCTTAGGGGGCACGTCCGTTTCGGAGACCCAGTACTTC.

The chain links TRBV5-6 to TRBJ1-1; D unclear. V was trimmed by 0 bases and J by 1 base, leaving 7 bases between them. Germline loops: CDR1 SGHDT, CDR2 YYEEEE. The CDR3 runs to 14 residues. The CDR3 is CASSLGHPNTEAFF. CDR3 DNA sequence: TGTGCCAGCAGCTTGGGTCACCCGAACACTGAAGCTTTCTTT.

J is TRBJ2-3 and V is TRBV7-8; D not certain. The CDR3 is 14 residues long. Trimming took 2 bases from V and 3 from J, leaving 9 bases between them. Germline CDR1 SGHVS, CDR2 FQNEAQ. CDR3 nucleotides: TGTGCCAGCAGCTTACGCCAGGCGACAGATACGCAGTATTTT. It is translated as CASSLRQATDTQYF.

This clone appeared a single time. The CDR3 DNA sequence: TGTGCCAGCAGCTTGTTCGGGGACCAATTCGGTACGCAGTATTTT. It encodes CASSLFGDQFGTQYF. The chain is built from TRBV5-4 and TRBJ2-3; D could derive from TRBD1 or TRBD2 (5 bases each). The CDR3 is 15 residues long. Deletions cut 1 base from V and 8 bases from J, with 17 bases between. Germline CDR1 reads SGHNT; CDR2 reads YYREEE (reference sequence). Combining the CDR3 with reference TRBV5-4 and TRBJ2-3 gives the whole variable domain ETGVTQSPTHLIKTRGQQVTLRCSSQSGHNTVSWYQQALGQGPQFIFQYYREEENGRGNFPPRFSGLQFPNYSSELNVNALELDDSALYLCASSLFGDQFGTQYFGPGTRLTVL.

The V call is TRBV5-5, the J call TRBJ1-2, with 9 bases lining up with TRBD1. With V trimmed by 4 bases and J by 3 bases, 7 bases remained unmatched. This CDR3 region has 15 residues. Germline V gene sequence: CDR1 SGHKS, CDR2 YYEKEE (reference sequence). Written as DNA, the CDR3 is TGTGCCAGCAGCAACCTACAGGGGGCACACTATGGCTACACCTTC. This sequence encodes CASSNLQGAHYGYTF. The variable domain in full, completed from reference TRBV5-5 and TRBJ1-2, reads DAGVTQSPTHLIKTRGQQVTLRCSPISGHKSVSWYQQVLGQGPQFIFQYYEKEERGRGNFPDRFSARQFPNYSSELNVNALLLGDSALYLCASSNLQGAHYGYTFGSGTRLTVV.

The chain employs TRBV5-1 and TRBJ2-7, with D perhaps matching TRBD1 (5 bases). Trimming shortened V by 4 bases and J by 3 bases, and 17 bases separated the two germline ends. The CDR3 is 15 amino acids. Germline CDR1 SGHRS, CDR2 YFSETQ. The CDR3: CASSPEGARHYEQYF. In nucleotides, the CDR3 is TGCGCCAGCAGCCCGGAAGGGGCCCGACACTACGAGCAGTACTTC.

This chain links TRBV19 with TRBJ1-2, with TRBD1 matching 7 bases. J was trimmed by 4 bases and V by 3 bases; bases with no gene match: 5. The CDR3 has 14 residues. The germline V gene encodes CDR1 LNHDA and CDR2 SQIVND (reference sequence). CDR3: CASSIGTVTYGYTF. Here the CDR3 DNA reads TGTGCCAGTAGTATCGGGACAGTAACCTATGGCTACACCTTC.

This clone occurred once. V and J are TRBV30 and TRBJ1-5, with D uncertain. The CDR3 has 18 amino acids. With 0 bases removed from V and 2 bases from J, the gap between germline ends came to 20 bases. Germline CDR1 GTSNPN, CDR2 SVGIG (reference sequence). The CDR3 is CAWSVNPRRVRGNQPQHF. The DNA for the CDR3 is TGTGCCTGGAGTGTAAACCCACGGCGGGTCCGGGGCAATCAGCCCCAGCATTTT.

The gene calls are TRBV5-5 and TRBJ1-5, with 9 bases lining up with TRBD1. The CDR3 spans 16 residues. V lost 0 bases to trimming and J lost 5 bases; unmatched junction nucleotides: 6. Germline CDR1 SGHKS, CDR2 YYEKEE (reference sequence). CDR3 coding DNA: TGTGCCAGCAGCTTGGCAGGGACAGGGAGGGATCAGCCCCAGCATTTT. Translating gives CASSLAGTGRDQPQHF.

This rearrangement joins TRBV5-4 to TRBJ2-3; D unresolved. Germline CDR1 SGHNT, CDR2 YYREEE (reference sequence). The CDR3 loop spans 12 amino acids. Trimming pared 4 bases from V and 6 bases from J, leaving 9 bases between. Here the CDR3 reads CASSGIGDTQYF. CDR3 in DNA: TGTGCCAGCAGCGGCATCGGCGATACGCAGTATTTT.

This clone appeared once. This chain joins TRBV20-1 and TRBJ1-3; D gene ambiguous. V gave up 6 bases and J gave up 4 bases, with 7 bases separating them. The germline CDR1 and CDR2 sequences are DFQATT and SNEGSKA (reference sequence). This CDR3 has 11 residues. The CDR3 DNA follows: TGCAGTGCCCCGAAGGGAAACACCATATATTTT. Protein: CSAPKGNTIYF.

Regarding this clone: Other DNA sequences of this sample code for an identical CDR3. The rearrangement links TRBV20-1 to TRBJ2-7; D perhaps matches TRBD2 (5 bases). V lost 6 bases, J lost 1 base, and 7 bases lay in between. The CDR3 spans 11 residues. Germline V gene data show CDR1 as DFQATT and CDR2 as SNEGSKA (reference sequence). DNA of the CDR3: TGCAGTGCCCGGGATTCCTACGAGCAGTACTTC. Residues: CSARDSYEQYF.

The CDR3 protein is CASSGTGTSGRYNEQFF. For the CDR3, the DNA is TGCGCCAGCAGCGGGACCGGGACTAGCGGGAGGTACAATGAGCAGTTCTTC. The gene calls are TRBV5-1 and TRBJ2-1; 15 nucleotides agree with TRBD2. CDR3 length: 17 residues. With 4 bases clipped from V and 4 bases from J, the junction kept 6 bases outside the gene matches. Germline CDR1 SGHRS, CDR2 YFSETQ.